This T cell receptor beta chain was documented in a study of CD4 and CD8 cells across lung adenocarcinoma regions. This clonotype was counted many times. TCRdb re-called the PCR reads through MiXCR, storing one row per CDR3 protein. This sample carries 7,000 or so distinct CDR3 sequences, around half of them seen once, and the ten largest clones take roughly 97%. The patients had localized lung adenocarcinoma, a non-small cell subtype. The clonotype was recovered from a male donor with lung adenocarcinoma. The CD4 and CD8 labels of this study may be unreliable. Source material: CD8+ T cells from the center of a lung tumor.

CDR3 nucleotides: TGTGCCAGCAGTTACCACCACAGGGTCGAGCAGTACTTC. It is translated as CASSYHHRVEQYF. The rearrangement uses TRBV6-5 and TRBJ2-5; D is possibly TRBD1 (6 bases). Gene TRBJ2-7 matches the end of the DNA better, so the J call may be wrong. Germline values: CDR1 MNHEY, CDR2 SVGAGI. This CDR3 is 13 amino acids long.